The rows below give T cell receptor beta chains drawn from one sample of a study of CD8+CD57+ T cells in acquired aplastic anemia. TCRdb fed the reads into MiXCR, producing one record per CDR3 protein. There are some 180,000 distinct CDR3 sequences in the sample; 45% to 60% occur only once, and roughly 13% lies in the top ten. The specimen was sorted CD4+, CD8+, or CD8+CD57+ T cells (not recorded which) from PBMCs. Receptors were obtained from a human donor with aplastic anemia. CDR3s include the opening cysteine and the closing phenylalanine or tryptophan. A D gene is named only where the DNA matches it firmly. Only some rows state a clone size, as once, few, many or a class for expanded clones.

many | TRBJ1-1 | - | TRBV20-1 | TGCAGTGCTAGAGTTGGGGGGCCGAGCACTGAAGCTTTCTTT | CSARVGGPSTEAFF
few | TRBJ1-1 | TRBD1 | TRBV19 | TGTGCCAGTAGGCCGGGGACAGGGGGCGCGGGTACTGAAGCTTTCTTT | CASRPGTGGAGTEAFF
- | TRBJ2-1 | TRBD2 | TRBV7-3 | TGTGCCAGCAGCTTATGGCTAGCGGGGGGGATGAATGAGCAGTTCTTC | CASSLWLAGGMNEQFF
many | TRBJ2-2 | - | TRBV7-2 | TGTGCCAGCAGCCAAGGTTCGGGGGTGCCCGGGGAGCTGTTTTTT | CASSQGSGVPGELFF
many | TRBJ1-4 | - | TRBV25-1 | TGTGCCAGCAGTGGGAGAGGGGCAACTAATGAAAAACTGTTTTTT | CASSGRGATNEKLFF
once | TRBJ2-3 | - | TRBV29-1 | TGCAGCGTTGAAGGTCCGCGGGACACAAACACAGATACGCAGTATTTT | CSVEGPRDTNTDTQYF
- | TRBJ2-5 | TRBD1 | TRBV7-3 | TGTGCCAGCAGCAGGGGACAGCTAGAGACCCAGTACTTC | CASSRGQLETQYF
few | TRBJ1-1 | - | TRBV30 | TGTGCCTGGAGTGGGACGGCATACACTGAAGCTTTCTTT | CAWSGTAYTEAFF
many | TRBJ2-7 | TRBD1 | TRBV10-3 | TGTGCCATCAAGCGGACAGGGGGCGACGAGCAGTACTTC | CAIKRTGGDEQYF
- | TRBJ2-1 | TRBD2 | TRBV20-1 | TGCAGTGCAGCCCGGACTAGCGGGAGGAATGAGCAGTTCTTC | CSAARTSGRNEQFF
few | TRBJ2-5 | TRBD1 | TRBV5-5 | TGTGCCAGCAGCTCGACTACAGGGGGCGGCCAAGAGACCCAGTACTTC | CASSSTTGGGQETQYF
few | TRBJ2-3 | - | TRBV4-1 | TGCGCCAGCAGCCAAGGGCCCGTAGGGGCGTCGCAGTATTTT | CASSQGPVGASQYF
- | TRBJ2-7 | - | TRBV7-6 | TGTGCCAGCAGCTTAGAAACGCGCGGCAGCCAATACTACGAGCAGTACTTC | CASSLETRGSQYYEQYF
many | TRBJ2-7 | TRBD1 | TRBV5-1 | TGCGCCAGCAGCTCGGAGAGGACAGGGGGGTTTAGGGTGTACTTC | CASSSERTGGFRVYF
- | TRBJ2-7 | - | TRBV2 | TGTGCCAGCAACCTGGATGTCTACGAGCAGTACTTC | CASNLDVYEQYF
- | TRBJ2-7 | - | TRBV15 | TGTGCCACCGCCCCCCTAACTGGCTCCTACGAGCAGTACTTC | CATAPLTGSYEQYF
- | TRBJ2-7 | TRBD2 | TRBV15 | TGTGCCACCAGCCGAGACCGGGAGGGTCCCTACGAGCAGTACTTC | CATSRDREGPYEQYF
- | TRBJ2-7 | - | TRBV7-2 | TGTGCCAGCAGTGGTTCCCGGGGGCCCGAGCAGTACTTC | CASSGSRGPEQYF
many | TRBJ2-6 | TRBD1 | TRBV9 | TGTGCCAGCAGCACCGGACAGGGGGGGCTTGGGGCCAACGTCCTGACTTTC | CASSTGQGGLGANVLTF
- | TRBJ1-3 | - | TRBV11-1 | TGTGCCAGCAGCTCTGGTTGGGGGGGAAGCTCTGGAAACACCATATATTTT | CASSSGWGGSSGNTIYF